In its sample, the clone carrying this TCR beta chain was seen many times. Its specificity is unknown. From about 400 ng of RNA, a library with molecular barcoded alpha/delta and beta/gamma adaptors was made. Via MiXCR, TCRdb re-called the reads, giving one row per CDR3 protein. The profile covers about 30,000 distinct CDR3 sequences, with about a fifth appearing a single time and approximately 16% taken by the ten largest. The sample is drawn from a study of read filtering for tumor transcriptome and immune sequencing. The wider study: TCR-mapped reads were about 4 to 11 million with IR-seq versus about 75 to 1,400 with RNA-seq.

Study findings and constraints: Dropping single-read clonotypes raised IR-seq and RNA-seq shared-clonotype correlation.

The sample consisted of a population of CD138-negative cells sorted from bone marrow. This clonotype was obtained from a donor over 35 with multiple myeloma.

The CDR3 coding sequence is TGTGCCAGCAGTTCGGGACAGGGACCAGATACGCAGTATTTT. It codes for CASSSGQGPDTQYF. The chain combines TRBV28 with TRBJ2-3, with 9 positions matching TRBD1. The CDR3 covers 14 residues. The germline V gene has CDR1 MDHEN and CDR2 SYDVKM. With 4 bases clipped from V and 4 bases from J, the junction kept 3 bases outside the gene matches. The variable domain in full, completed from reference TRBV28 and TRBJ2-3, reads DVKVTQSSRYLVKRTGEKVFLECVQDMDHENMFWYRQDPGLGLRLIYFSYDVKMKEKGDIPEGYSVSREKKERFSLILESASTNQTSMYLCASSSGQGPDTQYFGPGTRLTVL.